This T cell receptor beta chain was identified during a study of blood T cell repertoires in COVID-19. Across the study: Samples came from the United States, Italy and Spain, spanning acute and convalescent COVID-19. The analysed material was cDNA or gDNA that came from T cells, B-cell-depleted T cells, or PBMCs.

It was during active infection that Seattle patients were enrolled and then longitudinally followed. Germline V gene sequence: CDR1 DFQATT, CDR2 SNEGSKA (reference sequence). The trim removed 3 bases at V and 0 bases at J, leaving 7 bases unmatched. The CDR3 extends over 16 amino acids. Original processing notes: Estimation of nucleated cell counts relied on the amplification of reference gene primers. Assay used: immunoSEQ multiplex PCR; TCRdb lists only in-frame clones, some missing. The V and J calls and clone size are taken from that table; D and trimming were inferred from the DNA. The sample shows around 270,000 clones, around 86% of them seen only once.

This chain links TRBV20-1 with TRBJ1-1; 10 nucleotides line up with TRBD1. This clonotype was obtained from a woman aged 60-75 years with COVID-19, enrolled during active disease. The material sequenced was peripheral blood. The CDR3 is CSASWDRGPMNTEAFF. In DNA form, the CDR3 reads TGCAGTGCTAGTTGGGACAGGGGACCAATGAACACTGAAGCTTTCTTT.